This T cell receptor beta chain stems from a study of blood T cells in healthy people across ages. General observations from the study: Strong correlation existed between TCR beta diversity and naive T cell percentage.

Concerning this clonotype itself: The target antigen is unknown.

The second PCR ran about 6 to 11 cycles with a sample-barcoded 5' primer and J-beta primers. A single record per CDR3 protein comes from TCRdb applying MiXCR to the 5' RACE reads. The table records hundreds of thousands of distinct CDR3 sequences, 20% to 30% of them present only once. CDR3 length: 14 residues. Trimming pared 3 bases from V and 4 bases from J, leaving 14 bases between. Germline lookup yields CDR1 DFQATT and CDR2 SNEGSKA (reference sequence). These data are also associated with another study on T cells of mothers and their children. As that study records: Three healthy Caucasian mothers, along with their six children, were the donors. With unrelated pairs as the comparison, related mother-child pairs had a slightly higher overlap that was not significant.

Specimen: blood. This TCR derives from a boy aged 10-17 years in good health. This chain connects TRBV20-1 to TRBJ2-3; D unclear. CDR3 sequence reads: CSASPAQYSDTQYF. DNA for the CDR3: TGCAGTGCTAGCCCCGCGCAGTATTCAGATACGCAGTATTTT.